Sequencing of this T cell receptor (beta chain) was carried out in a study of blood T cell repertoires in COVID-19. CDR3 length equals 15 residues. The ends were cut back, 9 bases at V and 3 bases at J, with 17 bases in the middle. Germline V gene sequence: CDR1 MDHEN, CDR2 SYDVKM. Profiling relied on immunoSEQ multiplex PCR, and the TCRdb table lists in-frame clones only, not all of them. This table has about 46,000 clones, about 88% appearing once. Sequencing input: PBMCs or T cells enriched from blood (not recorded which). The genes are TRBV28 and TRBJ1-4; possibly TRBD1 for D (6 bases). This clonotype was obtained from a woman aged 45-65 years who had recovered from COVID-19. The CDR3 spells CASKVATGSNEKLFF. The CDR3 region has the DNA TGTGCCAGTAAGGTGGCTACAGGGTCTAATGAAAAACTGTTTTTT.